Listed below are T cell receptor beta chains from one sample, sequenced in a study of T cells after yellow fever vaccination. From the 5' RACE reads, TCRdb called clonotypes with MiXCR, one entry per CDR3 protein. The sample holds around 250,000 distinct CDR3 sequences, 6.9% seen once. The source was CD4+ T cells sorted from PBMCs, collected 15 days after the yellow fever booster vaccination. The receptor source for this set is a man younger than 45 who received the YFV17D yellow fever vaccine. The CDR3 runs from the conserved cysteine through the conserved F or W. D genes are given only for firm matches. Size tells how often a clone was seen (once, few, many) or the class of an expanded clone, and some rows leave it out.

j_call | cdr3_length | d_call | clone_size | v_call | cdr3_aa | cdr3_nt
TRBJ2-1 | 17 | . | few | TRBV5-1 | CASSSSKTGRTYNEQFF | TGCGCCAGCAGCTCCTCTAAGACAGGGAGGACCTACAATGAGCAGTTCTTC
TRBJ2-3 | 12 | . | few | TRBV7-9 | CASIEGTDTQYF | TGTGCCAGCATCGAGGGGACAGATACGCAGTATTTT
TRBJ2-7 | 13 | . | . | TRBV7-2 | CASRESGSYEQYF | TGTGCCAGCAGGGAGAGTGGATCCTACGAGCAGTACTTC
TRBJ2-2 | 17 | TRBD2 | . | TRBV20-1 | CSARRDWGAGGPGELFF | TGCAGTGCTAGGAGGGACTGGGGGGCGGGAGGCCCCGGGGAGCTGTTTTTT
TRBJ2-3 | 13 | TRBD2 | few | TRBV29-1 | CSVGPSGSDTQYF | TGCAGCGTGGGCCCTAGCGGGAGTGATACGCAGTATTTT
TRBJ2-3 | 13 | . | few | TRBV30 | CAWSVGSADTQYF | TGTGCCTGGAGTGTAGGCAGTGCAGATACGCAGTATTTT
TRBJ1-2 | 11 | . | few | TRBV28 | CACSRVNGYTF | TGTGCCTGCAGTAGGGTTAATGGCTACACCTTC
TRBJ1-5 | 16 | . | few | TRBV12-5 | CASGLLFRGNGQPQHF | TGTGCTAGTGGCTTGCTGTTTAGAGGGAATGGCCAGCCCCAGCATTTT
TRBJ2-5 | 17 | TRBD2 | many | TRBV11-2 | CASTFPAGLASRATQYF | TGTGCCAGCACATTCCCGGCGGGACTAGCCTCAAGAGCGACCCAGTACTTC
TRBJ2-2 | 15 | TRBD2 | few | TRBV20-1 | CSARIAGGNTGELFF | TGCAGTGCTAGAATAGCGGGAGGGAACACCGGGGAGCTGTTTTTT
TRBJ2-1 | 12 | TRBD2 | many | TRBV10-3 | CAISGTRREQFF | TGTGCCATCAGTGGGACTAGACGAGAGCAGTTCTTC
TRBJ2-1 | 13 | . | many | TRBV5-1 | CASSQVFPNEQFF | TGCGCCAGCAGCCAAGTGTTCCCCAATGAGCAGTTCTTC
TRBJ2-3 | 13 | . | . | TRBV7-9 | CASSLLYLRTQYF | TGTGCCAGCAGCTTATTATATCTCCGTACGCAGTATTTT
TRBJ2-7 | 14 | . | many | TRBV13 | CASSLRTVNYEQYF | TGTGCCAGCAGCTTACGGACGGTGAACTACGAGCAGTACTTC
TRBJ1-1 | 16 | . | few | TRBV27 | CASSLEAGGMNTEAFF | TGTGCCAGCAGTTTAGAGGCCGGGGGGATGAACACTGAAGCTTTCTTT
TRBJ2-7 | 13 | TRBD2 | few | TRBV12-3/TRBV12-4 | CATKSGGSYEQYF | TGTGCCACCAAGAGCGGGGGTTCCTACGAGCAGTACTTC
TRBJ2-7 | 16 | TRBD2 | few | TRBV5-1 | CASSRTGAGGLYEQYF | TGCGCCAGCAGCCGAACGGGAGCGGGAGGGCTCTACGAGCAGTACTTC
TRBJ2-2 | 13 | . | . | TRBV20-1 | CSARDVATGELFF | TGCAGTGCTAGAGATGTGGCCACCGGGGAGCTGTTTTTT
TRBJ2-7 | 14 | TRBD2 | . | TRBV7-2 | CASSSGRLALEQYF | TGTGCCAGCAGCTCCGGGAGACTAGCTCTCGAGCAGTACTTC
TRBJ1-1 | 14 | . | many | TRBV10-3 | CAISAGRGNTEAFF | TGTGCCATCAGTGCGGGCAGGGGGAACACTGAAGCTTTCTTT
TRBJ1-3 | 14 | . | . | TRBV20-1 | CSARDTLTGNTIYF | TGCAGTGCTAGAGATACGCTTACTGGAAACACCATATATTTT
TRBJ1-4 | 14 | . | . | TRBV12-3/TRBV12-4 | CASSIDRPNEKLFF | TGTGCCAGCAGTATCGACAGGCCGAATGAAAAACTGTTTTTT
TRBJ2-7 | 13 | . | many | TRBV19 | CASSIEAGYEQYF | TGTGCCAGTAGTATAGAGGCAGGCTACGAGCAGTACTTC
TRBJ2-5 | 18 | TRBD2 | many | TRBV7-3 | CASSPGVAGGLSQETQYF | TGTGCCAGCAGCCCGGGAGTAGCGGGAGGGCTCTCACAAGAGACCCAGTACTTC
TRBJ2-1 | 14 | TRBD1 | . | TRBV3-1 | CASSREGRGPRRFF | TGTGCCAGCAGTCGAGAGGGAAGGGGGCCCAGACGGTTCTTC
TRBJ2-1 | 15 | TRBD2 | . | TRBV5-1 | CASSQTSGNYNEQFF | TGCGCCAGCAGCCAAACTAGCGGGAACTACAATGAGCAGTTCTTC
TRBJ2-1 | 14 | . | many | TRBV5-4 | CASRSWTEGNEQFF | TGTGCCAGCAGATCCTGGACAGAAGGCAATGAGCAGTTCTTC
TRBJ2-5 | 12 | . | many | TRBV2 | CASSEGGETQYF | TGTGCCAGCAGTGAAGGGGGAGAGACCCAGTACTTC
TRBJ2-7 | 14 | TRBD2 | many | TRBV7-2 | CASSKTSGTYEQYF | TGTGCCAGCAGCAAAACTAGCGGTACCTACGAGCAGTACTTC
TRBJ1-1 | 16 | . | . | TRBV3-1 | CASSRRQVRVDTEALF | TGTGCCAGCAGCCGACGACAGGTTAGGGTCGACACTGAAGCTCTCTTT
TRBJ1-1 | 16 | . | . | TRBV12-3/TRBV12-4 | CASSFNSAPGGTEAFF | TGTGCCAGCAGTTTTAATTCGGCTCCGGGAGGGACTGAAGCTTTCTTT